The 20 T cell receptor beta chains below come from one sample, sequenced in a study of T cell clusters in autoimmune cytopenias. Each sample's input was about 270 ng genomic DNA, some 38,000 genome equivalents. Multiplex touch-down PCR amplified TRB using TRB-A and TRB-B pools in one tube. TCRdb reprocessed the multiplex PCR reads and stores each CDR3 protein as one record, lacking DNA. This sample's table reports 7,700 or so distinct CDR3 sequences. The sequenced material came from peripheral blood. These receptors all come from a human donor with an autoimmune cytopenia or autoimmune hepatitis (not recorded which).

This sequence joins TRBV19 and TRBJ1-5; no DNA is available, so the TRBD1 call from TCRdb remains unchecked. The CDR3 sequence is 13 residues long. The germline V gene has CDR1 LNHDA and CDR2 SQIVND (reference sequence). This CDR3 reads CASSIDRDQPQHF. Supplemented by reference TRBV19 and TRBJ1-5, the full variable domain reads DGGITQSPKYLFRKEGQNVTLSCEQNLNHDAMYWYRQDPGQGLRLIYYSQIVNDFQKGDIAEGYSVSREKKESFPLTVTSAQKNPTAFYLCASSIDRDQPQHFGDGTRLSIL.

V usage is TRBV11-1 and J usage is TRBJ2-7; TCRdb's D call of TRBD1 is untestable without DNA. The CDR3 has 15 residues. The germline CDR1 and CDR2 sequences are SGHAT and FQDESV (reference sequence). Here the CDR3 reads CASSLEGRIPYEQYF.

V usage is TRBV6-6 and J usage is TRBJ2-3; TCRdb's assignment of TRBD2 cannot be checked, as there is no DNA. The CDR3 has 15 residues. The germline CDR1 and CDR2 sequences are MNHNY and SVGAGI (reference sequence). CDR3: CASSYHGPRGDTQYF.

The chain is built from TRBV19 and TRBJ2-7; TCRdb indicates TRBD2, and absent DNA this call remains unverified. This CDR3 has 15 amino acids. Germline lookup yields CDR1 LNHDA and CDR2 SQIVND (reference sequence). The CDR3 region is CASSIATSGLYEQYF.

This clonotype counts as large by frequency. This rearrangement joins TRBV27 to TRBJ2-2; TCRdb reports TRBD2, a call that lacks DNA to check it against. The CDR3 contains 21 residues. CDR1 MNHEY and CDR2 SMNVEV come from the germline V gene (reference sequence). The CDR3 sequence: CASSTNGVGSSGRANTGELFF.

The chain combines TRBV6-6 with TRBJ2-1; with no DNA, the TCRdb D assignment of TRBD2 cannot be verified. The germline V gene encodes CDR1 MNHNY and CDR2 SVGAGI (reference sequence). The CDR3 loop spans 17 amino acids. The CDR3 region is CASNNLPTSGYYNEQFF.

The rearrangement uses TRBV27 and TRBJ1-6; TCRdb's assignment of TRBD1 cannot be checked, as there is no DNA. The CDR3 totals 16 residues. Per germline, CDR1 MNHEY and CDR2 SMNVEV (reference sequence). This chain's CDR3 is CASLDSLSSYNSPLHF.

V gene TRBV11-1 combines with J gene TRBJ2-5. This CDR3 is built from 15 residues. Germline assignment: CDR1 SGHAT and CDR2 FQDESV (reference sequence). The chain's CDR3 is CASRQRAGDQETQYF.

This chain joins TRBV5-5 and TRBJ2-7. Germline loops: CDR1 SGHKS, CDR2 YYEKEE (reference sequence). This CDR3 is built from 13 residues. CDR3 protein: CASSPRSTYEQYF. The variable domain in full, with the rest retrieved from reference TRBV5-5 and TRBJ2-7, is DAGVTQSPTHLIKTRGQQVTLRCSPISGHKSVSWYQQVLGQGPQFIFQYYEKEERGRGNFPDRFSARQFPNYSSELNVNALLLGDSALYLCASSPRSTYEQYFGPGTRLTVT.

Considering frequency, this clonotype is medium-sized. J is TRBJ2-6 and V is TRBV27. The CDR3 spans 15 residues. The V gene's germline CDR1 is MNHEY and CDR2 SMNVEV (reference sequence). The CDR3 sequence: CASRITASGANVLTF.

This clonotype ranks as medium-sized in terms of frequency. The chain is built from TRBV12-3 or TRBV12-4 and TRBJ2-2. The CDR3 spans 16 residues. CDR3 protein: CASSLSYAANTGELFF.

This sequence joins TRBV6-1 and TRBJ2-3; TCRdb names TRBD1, which stays unverified in the absence of DNA. Germline CDR1 and CDR2: MNHNS and SASEGT. The CDR3 loop spans 17 amino acids. The CDR3 sequence is CASSTLLGTGWTDTQYF.

The J gene is TRBJ2-3, the V gene TRBV7-9; TCRdb designates TRBD1, a call that cannot be tested without DNA. Per the germline V gene, CDR1 is SEHNR and CDR2 is FQNEAQ (reference sequence). This CDR3 region has 14 residues. CDR3 region: CASRPPRAGDTQYF.

The chain couples TRBV6-6 to TRBJ2-2. Germline V lookup: CDR1 MNHNY, CDR2 SVGAGI (reference sequence). CDR3 size: 13 residues. CDR3 region: CASSRVNTGELFF.

The rearrangement uses TRBV6-5 and TRBJ2-4; TCRdb lists TRBD1, though no DNA is available to test this call. Germline CDR1 is MNHEY and CDR2 is SVGAGI. This CDR3 region has 15 residues. The CDR3 reads CASSRDRGSKNIQYF.

The rearrangement links TRBV30 to TRBJ1-2; the TCRdb D gene call, TRBD1, has no DNA to confirm it. The CDR3 is 16 residues long. Per the germline V gene, CDR1 is GTSNPN and CDR2 is SVGIG (reference sequence). CDR3 in amino acids: CAWSLPRTGWDYGYTF. Supplemented by reference TRBV30 and TRBJ1-2, the full variable domain reads SQTIHQWPATLVQPVGSPLSLECTVEGTSNPNLYWYRQAAGRGLQLLFYSVGIGQISSEVPQNLSASRPQDRQFILSSKKLLLSDSGFYLCAWSLPRTGWDYGYTFGSGTRLTVV.

The chain has TRBV27 and TRBJ1-6; the TCRdb D gene call, TRBD1, has no DNA to confirm it. CDR3 size: 15 residues. Germline V gene lookup returns CDR1 MNHEY and CDR2 SMNVEV (reference sequence). The CDR3 spells CASSLVRQGHSPLHF.

Frequency places this clonotype as medium-sized. The chain has TRBV29-1 and TRBJ2-1; the D gene TCRdb calls, TRBD1, cannot be checked with no DNA. This CDR3 is built from 12 residues. Germline CDR1 SQVTM, CDR2 ANQGSEA. The CDR3 is CSVQAGVNEQFF.

This clonotype is identified as medium-sized from frequency. The rearrangement links TRBV29-1 to TRBJ2-3; TCRdb selects TRBD2, and the lack of DNA leaves this call unchecked. This CDR3 is 16 amino acids long. The germline V gene has CDR1 SQVTM and CDR2 ANQGSEA. The CDR3 reads CSVARTSGRASDTQYF.

V and J are TRBV7-2 and TRBJ1-1; TCRdb indicates TRBD1, and absent DNA this call remains unverified. The V gene's germline CDR1 is SGHTA and CDR2 FQGNSA. The CDR3 has 15 residues. This CDR3 reads CASSSTGGVNTEAFF.